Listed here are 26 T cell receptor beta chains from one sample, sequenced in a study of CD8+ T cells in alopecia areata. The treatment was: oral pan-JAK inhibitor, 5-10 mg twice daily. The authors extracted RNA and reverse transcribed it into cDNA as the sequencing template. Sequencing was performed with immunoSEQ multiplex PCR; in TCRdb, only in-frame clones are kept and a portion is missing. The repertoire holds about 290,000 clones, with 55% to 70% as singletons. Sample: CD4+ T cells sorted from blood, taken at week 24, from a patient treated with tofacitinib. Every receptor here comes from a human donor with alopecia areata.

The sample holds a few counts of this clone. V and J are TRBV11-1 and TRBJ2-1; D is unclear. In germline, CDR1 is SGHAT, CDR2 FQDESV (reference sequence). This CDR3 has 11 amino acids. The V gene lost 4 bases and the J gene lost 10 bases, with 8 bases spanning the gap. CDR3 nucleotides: TGTGCCAGCAGCTCTCGGTTAGAGCAGTTCTTC. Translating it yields CASSSRLEQFF.

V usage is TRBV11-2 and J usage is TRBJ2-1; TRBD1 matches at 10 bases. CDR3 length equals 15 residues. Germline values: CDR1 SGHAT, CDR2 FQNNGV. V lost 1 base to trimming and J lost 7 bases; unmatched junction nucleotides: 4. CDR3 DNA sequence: TGTGCCAGCAGCTTAGGACAGGGGGCTAATAATGAGCAGTTCTTC. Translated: CASSLGQGANNEQFF.

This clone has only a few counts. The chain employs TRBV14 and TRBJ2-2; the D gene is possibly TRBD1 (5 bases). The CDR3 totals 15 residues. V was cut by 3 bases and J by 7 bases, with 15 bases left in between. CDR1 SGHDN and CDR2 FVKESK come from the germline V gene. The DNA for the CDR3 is TGTGCCAGCAGCCAGAACCTCAGGGCCCACGGGGAGCTGTTTTTT. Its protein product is CASSQNLRAHGELFF.

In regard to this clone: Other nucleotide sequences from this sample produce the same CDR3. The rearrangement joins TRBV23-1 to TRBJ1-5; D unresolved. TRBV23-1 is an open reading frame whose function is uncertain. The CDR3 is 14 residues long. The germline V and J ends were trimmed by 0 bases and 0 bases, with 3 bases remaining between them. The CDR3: CASSQSGSNQPQHF. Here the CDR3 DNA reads TGCGCCAGCAGTCAATCGGGTAGCAATCAGCCCCAGCATTTT.

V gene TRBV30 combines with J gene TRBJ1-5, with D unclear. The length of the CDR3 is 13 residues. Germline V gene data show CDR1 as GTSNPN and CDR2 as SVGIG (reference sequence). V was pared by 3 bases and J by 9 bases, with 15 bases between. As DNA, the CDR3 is TGTGCCTGGAGCCAAGGGTCCCCGGGGCCCCAGCATTTT. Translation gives CAWSQGSPGPQHF. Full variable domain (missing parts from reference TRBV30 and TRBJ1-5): SQTIHQWPATLVQPVGSPLSLECTVEGTSNPNLYWYRQAAGRGLQLLFYSVGIGQISSEVPQNLSASRPQDRQFILSSKKLLLSDSGFYLCAWSQGSPGPQHFGDGTRLSIL.

The CDR3 DNA is TGTGCCTGGAGTGTATTCCCCCTGACAGGAAGCACAGATACGCAGTATTTT. Translating gives CAWSVFPLTGSTDTQYF. The rearrangement joins TRBV30 to TRBJ2-3; weak D call: TRBD1 (6 bases). The CDR3 covers 17 residues. V shed 0 bases and J shed 0 bases, with 16 bases lying between them. Per germline, CDR1 GTSNPN and CDR2 SVGIG (reference sequence).

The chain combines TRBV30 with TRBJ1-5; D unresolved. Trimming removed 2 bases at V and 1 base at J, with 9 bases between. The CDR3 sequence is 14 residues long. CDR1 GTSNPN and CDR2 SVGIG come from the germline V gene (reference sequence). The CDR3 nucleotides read TGTGCCTGGAGTACCGGCCGGAGCAATCAGCCCCAGCATTTT. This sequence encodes CAWSTGRSNQPQHF. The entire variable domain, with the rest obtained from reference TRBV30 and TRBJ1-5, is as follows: SQTIHQWPATLVQPVGSPLSLECTVEGTSNPNLYWYRQAAGRGLQLLFYSVGIGQISSEVPQNLSASRPQDRQFILSSKKLLLSDSGFYLCAWSTGRSNQPQHFGDGTRLSIL.

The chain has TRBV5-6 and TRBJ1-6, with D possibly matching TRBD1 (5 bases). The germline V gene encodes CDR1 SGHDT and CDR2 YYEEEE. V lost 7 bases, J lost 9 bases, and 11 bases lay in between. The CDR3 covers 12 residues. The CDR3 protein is CASAEGRSPLHF. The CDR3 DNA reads TGTGCCAGCGCCGAGGGACGTTCACCCCTCCACTTT.

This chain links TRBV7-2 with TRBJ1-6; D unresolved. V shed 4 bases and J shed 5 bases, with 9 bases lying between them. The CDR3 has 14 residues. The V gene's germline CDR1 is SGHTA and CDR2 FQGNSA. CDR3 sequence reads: CASSSSRNNSPLHF. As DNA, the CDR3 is TGTGCCAGCAGCTCCTCGAGGAATAATTCACCCCTCCACTTT.

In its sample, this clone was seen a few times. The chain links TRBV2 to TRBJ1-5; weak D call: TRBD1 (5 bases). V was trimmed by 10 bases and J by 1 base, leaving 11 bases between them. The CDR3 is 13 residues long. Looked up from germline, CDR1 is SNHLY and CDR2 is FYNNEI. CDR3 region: CAIRDLSNQPQHF. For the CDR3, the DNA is TGTGCCATCCGGGACCTAAGCAATCAGCCCCAGCATTTT.

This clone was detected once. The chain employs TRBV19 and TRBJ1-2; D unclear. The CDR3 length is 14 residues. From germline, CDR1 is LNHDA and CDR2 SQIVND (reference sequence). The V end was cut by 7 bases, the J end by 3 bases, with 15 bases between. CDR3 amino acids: CASNRAEAYYGYTF. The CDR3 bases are TGTGCCAGTAATCGGGCAGAGGCGTACTATGGCTACACCTTC.

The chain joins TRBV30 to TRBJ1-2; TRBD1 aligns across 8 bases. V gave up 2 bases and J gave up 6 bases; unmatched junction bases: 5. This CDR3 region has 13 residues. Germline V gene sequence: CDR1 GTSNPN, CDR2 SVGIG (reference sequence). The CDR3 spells CAWSRQGADGYTF. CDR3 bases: TGTGCCTGGAGTAGGCAGGGGGCGGATGGCTACACCTTC. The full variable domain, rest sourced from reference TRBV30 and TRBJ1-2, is SQTIHQWPATLVQPVGSPLSLECTVEGTSNPNLYWYRQAAGRGLQLLFYSVGIGQISSEVPQNLSASRPQDRQFILSSKKLLLSDSGFYLCAWSRQGADGYTFGSGTRLTVV.

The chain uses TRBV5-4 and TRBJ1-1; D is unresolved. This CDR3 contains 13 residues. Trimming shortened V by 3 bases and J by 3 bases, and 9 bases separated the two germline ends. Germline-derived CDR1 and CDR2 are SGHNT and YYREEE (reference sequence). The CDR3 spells CASSSRRYTEAFF. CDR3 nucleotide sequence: TGTGCCAGCAGCTCCCGACGGTACACTGAAGCTTTCTTT.

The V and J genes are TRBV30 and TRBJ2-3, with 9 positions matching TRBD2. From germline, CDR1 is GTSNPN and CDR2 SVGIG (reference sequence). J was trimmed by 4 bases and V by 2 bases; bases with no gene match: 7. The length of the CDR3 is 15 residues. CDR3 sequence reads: CAWSRLAGNSDTQYF. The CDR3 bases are TGTGCCTGGAGTCGGCTAGCGGGGAATTCAGATACGCAGTATTTT.

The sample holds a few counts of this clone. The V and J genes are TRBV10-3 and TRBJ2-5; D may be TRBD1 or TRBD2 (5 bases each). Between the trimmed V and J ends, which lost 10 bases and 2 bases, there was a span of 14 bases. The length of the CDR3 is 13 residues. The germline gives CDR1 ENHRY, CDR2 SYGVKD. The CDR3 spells CATERDLQETQYF. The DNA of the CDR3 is TGTGCCACGGAACGGGACCTACAAGAGACCCAGTACTTC.

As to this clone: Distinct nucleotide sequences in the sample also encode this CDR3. In nucleotides, the CDR3 is TGTGCCAGCACCGACCTAGACAGCTACGAGCAGTACTTC. Translated, it gives CASTDLDSYEQYF. The chain couples TRBV2 to TRBJ2-7, with D possibly being TRBD1 (5 bases). The CDR3 spans 13 residues. Germline V gives CDR1 SNHLY, CDR2 FYNNEI. Trimming took 7 bases from V and 3 from J, leaving 13 bases between them.

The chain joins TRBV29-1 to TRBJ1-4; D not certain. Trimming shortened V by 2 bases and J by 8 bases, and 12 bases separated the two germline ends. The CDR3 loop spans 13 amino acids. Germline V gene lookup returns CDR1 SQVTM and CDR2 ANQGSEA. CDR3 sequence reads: CSVEFHSSEKLFF. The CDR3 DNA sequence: TGCAGCGTTGAATTCCACTCAAGCGAAAAACTGTTTTTT. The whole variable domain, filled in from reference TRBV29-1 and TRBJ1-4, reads SAVISQKPSRDICQRGTSLTIQCQVDSQVTMMFWYRQQPGQSLTLIATANQGSEATYESGFVIDKFPISRPNLTFSTLTVSNMSPEDSSIYLCSVEFHSSEKLFFGSGTQLSVL.

The CDR3 DNA reads as TGTGCCTGGAGTGACCTGACAGGGGGCCTTGGTAATTCACCCCTCCACTTT. Its protein is CAWSDLTGGLGNSPLHF. This chain joins TRBV30 and TRBJ1-6; 10 bases agree with TRBD1. Germline CDR1 and CDR2: GTSNPN and SVGIG (reference sequence). The CDR3 covers 17 residues. Trimming removed 1 base from V and 6 bases from J; junction bases left unmatched: 9.

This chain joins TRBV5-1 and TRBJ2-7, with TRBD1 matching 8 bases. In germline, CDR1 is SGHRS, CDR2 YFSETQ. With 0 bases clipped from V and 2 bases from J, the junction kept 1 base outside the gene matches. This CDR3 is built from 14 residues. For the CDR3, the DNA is TGCGCCAGCAGCTTGGCGGGACAGGCCTACGAGCAGTACTTC. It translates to CASSLAGQAYEQYF. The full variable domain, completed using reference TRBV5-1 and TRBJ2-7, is KAGVTQTPRYLIKTRGQQVTLSCSPISGHRSVSWYQQTPGQGLQFLFEYFSETQRNKGNFPGRFSGRQFSNSRSEMNVSTLELGDSALYLCASSLAGQAYEQYFGPGTRLTVT.

CDR3 in amino acids: CASSQDGQGNLGYTF. As DNA, the CDR3 is TGCGCCAGCAGCCAAGACGGGCAGGGAAACCTTGGCTACACCTTC. V usage is TRBV4-3 and J usage is TRBJ1-2, with D possibly matching TRBD1 (5 bases). From germline, CDR1 is LGHNA and CDR2 YSLEER. V dropped 0 bases and J dropped 7 bases, with 15 bases sitting between them. This CDR3 comprises 15 residues.

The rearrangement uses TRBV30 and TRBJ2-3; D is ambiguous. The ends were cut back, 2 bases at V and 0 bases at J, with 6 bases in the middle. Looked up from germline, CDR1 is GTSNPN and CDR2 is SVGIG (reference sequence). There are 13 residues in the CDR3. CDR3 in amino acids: CAWSHPSTDTQYF. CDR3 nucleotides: TGTGCCTGGAGTCACCCTAGCACAGATACGCAGTATTTT.

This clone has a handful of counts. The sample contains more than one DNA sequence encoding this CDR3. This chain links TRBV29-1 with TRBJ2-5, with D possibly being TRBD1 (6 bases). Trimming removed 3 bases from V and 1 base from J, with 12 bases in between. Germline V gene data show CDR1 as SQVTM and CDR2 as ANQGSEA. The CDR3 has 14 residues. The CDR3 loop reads CSVDGTSGQETQYF. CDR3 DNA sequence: TGCAGCGTTGACGGGACAAGTGGCCAAGAGACCCAGTACTTC.

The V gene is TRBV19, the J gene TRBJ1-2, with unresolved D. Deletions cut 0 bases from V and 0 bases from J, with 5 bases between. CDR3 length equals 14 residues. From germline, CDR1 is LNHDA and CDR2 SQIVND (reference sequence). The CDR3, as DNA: TGTGCCAGTAGTATAGAGGGTACTAACTATGGCTACACCTTC. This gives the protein CASSIEGTNYGYTF.

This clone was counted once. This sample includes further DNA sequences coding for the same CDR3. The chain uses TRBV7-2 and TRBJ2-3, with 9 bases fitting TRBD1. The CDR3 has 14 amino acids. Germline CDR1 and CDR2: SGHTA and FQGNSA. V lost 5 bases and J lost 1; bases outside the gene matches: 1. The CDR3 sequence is CASSRDRGTDTQYF. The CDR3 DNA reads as TGTGCCAGCAGCCGGGACAGGGGCACAGATACGCAGTATTTT. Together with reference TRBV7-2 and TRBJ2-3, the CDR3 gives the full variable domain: GAGVSQSPSNKVTEKGKDVELRCDPISGHTALYWYRQSLGQGLEFLIYFQGNSAPDKSGLPSDRFSAERTGGSVSTLTIQRTQQEDSAVYLCASSRDRGTDTQYFGPGTRLTVL.

The CDR3 nucleotides read TGTGCCTCTTCCCCATCGACTCTTAACACAGATACGCAGTATTTT. Translating gives CASSPSTLNTDTQYF. This chain uses TRBV15 with TRBJ2-3, with D uncertain. V was clipped by 11 bases and J by 2 bases, with 20 bases between them. Looked up from germline, CDR1 is LNHNV and CDR2 is YYDKDF (reference sequence). The CDR3 runs to 15 residues.

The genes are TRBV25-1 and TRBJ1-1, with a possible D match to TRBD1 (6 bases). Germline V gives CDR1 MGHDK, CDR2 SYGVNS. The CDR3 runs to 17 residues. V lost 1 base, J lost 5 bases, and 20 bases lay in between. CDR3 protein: CASSEWGLGSRRTEAFF. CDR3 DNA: TGTGCCAGCAGTGAATGGGGGCTCGGCAGTAGGAGAACTGAAGCTTTCTTT.